This entry is about one T cell receptor (beta chain). The antigen is not known. Libraries were prepared by immunoSEQ multiplex PCR; TCRdb keeps only in-frame clonotypes and omits some of them. The sample consists of 40,000 to 55,000 clones, 84% of them appearing once. This entry belongs to a study of graft-versus-host responses after intestinal transplantation. Study information: Uniformly, recipients were administered anti-thymocyte globulin induction with subsequent tacrolimus and steroids for around 3 years.

The study, taken as a whole, reports: In recipient marrow, GvH clones were found, and some appeared first in ileum or blood. Early post-transplant falls in HvG clones accompanied the peak levels of circulating GvH clones.

The germline V and J ends were trimmed by 6 bases and 4 bases, with 12 bases remaining between them. Germline values: CDR1 SGHAT, CDR2 FQNNGV. The CDR3 contains 13 residues. The sequence was collected from a human donor who was the organ donor for an intestinal transplant. The input for sequencing was unstimulated CD4+ T cells sorted from spleen or lymph node cells, taken before transplant. This rearrangement joins TRBV11-2 to TRBJ1-2, with D maybe TRBD1 (5 bases). CDR3 amino acids: CASSRDLPYGYTF. As DNA, the CDR3 is TGTGCCAGCAGTCGGGACCTACCCTATGGCTACACCTTC.